This TCR beta chain was captured by sequencing in a study of blood T cell repertoires in COVID-19. Germline V lookup: CDR1 SEHNR, CDR2 FQNEAQ (reference sequence). This CDR3 spans 14 amino acids. V shed 5 bases and J shed 5 bases, with 14 bases lying between them. Authors' analysis steps: It was from reference gene primer amplification that nucleated cell counts were estimated. The table came from immunoSEQ multiplex PCR; TCRdb's copy has only in-frame clones and leaves some out. That table furnishes V, J and clone size, whereas the DNA furnished D and trimming. The table includes roughly 280,000 clones, roughly nine tenths detected once.

The sequence derives from a man younger than 35 with active or convalescent COVID-19. Sequencing used peripheral blood. This rearrangement joins TRBV7-9 to TRBJ2-3, with D possibly matching TRBD1 (5 bases). The CDR3, as DNA: TGTGCCAGCAGCCCTCTCGGTAGGGGAGATACGCAGTATTTT. This gives the protein CASSPLGRGDTQYF.